This T cell receptor (beta chain) originates from a study of neurological immune-mediated disorders. Study-level points and caveats: CDR3 amino acid sequences found in expanded clones were never shared across subjects, suggesting private repertoires in all groups.

Synthesis of cDNA was carried out by template-switch 5'RACE. The reaction used 10-nucleotide random UMIs. A single record per CDR3 protein comes from TCRdb applying MiXCR to the 5' RACE reads. Of about 82,000 distinct CDR3 sequences listed, 2.5% to 3% are singletons. Trimming took 0 bases from V and 8 from J; bases not matched to a gene: 9. Germline CDR1 reads GTSNPN; CDR2 reads SVGIG (reference sequence). CDR3 size: 15 residues. About this clonotype: Its antigen is not identified.

The V and J genes are TRBV30 and TRBJ2-1, with TRBD2 matching 8 bases. Source material: PBMCs. This clonotype originated in a woman in her twenties or thirties with multiple sclerosis. DNA for the CDR3: TGTGCCTGGAGTGTACTTGGCGGGAGGATAGATGAGCAGTTCTTC. It yields the protein CAWSVLGGRIDEQFF.